This T cell receptor beta chain was captured in a study of cytomegalovirus exposure and HLA in healthy donors. 60 Vbeta and 13 Jbeta primers were used in PCR. Assay: immunoSEQ multiplex PCR; the TCRdb copy retains only in-frame clones and omits some. The table records about 160,000 clones, around 84% of them present only once. With V trimmed by 4 bases and J by 4 bases, 4 bases remained unmatched. This CDR3 region has 15 residues. The germline V gene encodes CDR1 MNHNY and CDR2 SVGAGI (reference sequence). J is TRBJ2-1 and V is TRBV6-6; 10 bases map to TRBD1. The sample comprised PBMCs. The clonotype originates from a woman between 35 and 50 years old in good health and CMV-seronegative. CDR3 region: CASSWDRGRYNEQFF. The CDR3 DNA is TGTGCCAGCAGTTGGGACAGGGGTCGGTACAATGAGCAGTTCTTC.